The 18 T cell receptor beta chains presented below share a single source sample, sequenced in a study of somatic mutations in cytotoxic T cells in rheumatoid arthritis (dated by TCRdb to about 2017). Libraries were made using the immunoSEQ multiplex PCR assay. TCRdb took over this immuneACCESS table, retaining in-frame rearrangements with V and J assigned. Such tables are incomplete; in checked studies, under half of the missing clones stem from an unresolved V gene, and the remainder is unexplained. The sample yields around 15,000 clones; more than 60% were counted once. 6% to 8.5% of the sample is taken by the ten largest. Sequencing input: CD8+ T cells sorted from blood. Receptors originate from an adult with rheumatoid arthritis.

J is TRBJ2-1 and V is TRBV5-4, with 9 bases fitting TRBD1. Germline V gene lookup returns CDR1 SGHNT and CDR2 YYREEE (reference sequence). V trimming: 4 bases; J trimming: 9 bases; junction bases outside the gene matches: 5. The CDR3 spans 13 residues. The CDR3: CASSLQQGAEQFF. The CDR3 DNA is TGTGCCAGCAGCCTACAACAGGGGGCTGAGCAGTTCTTC. The whole variable domain, remainder taken from reference TRBV5-4 and TRBJ2-1, is ETGVTQSPTHLIKTRGQQVTLRCSSQSGHNTVSWYQQALGQGPQFIFQYYREEENGRGNFPPRFSGLQFPNYSSELNVNALELDDSALYLCASSLQQGAEQFFGPGTRLTVL.

This chain connects TRBV29-1 to TRBJ1-2, with a possible D match to TRBD1 (6 bases). The V gene's germline CDR1 is SQVTM and CDR2 ANQGSEA. The CDR3 length is 16 residues. V was cut by 0 bases and J by 2 bases, with 16 bases left in between. CDR3 amino acids: CSVEDLQGGRNYGYTF. The CDR3 DNA follows: TGCAGCGTTGAAGATCTTCAAGGGGGACGGAACTATGGCTACACCTTC.

The chain combines TRBV7-8 with TRBJ2-5; no definite D call. The J call may be faulty, since TRBJ2-7 better matches the DNA end. The germline gives CDR1 SGHVS, CDR2 FQNEAQ. The CDR3 extends over 14 amino acids. Here the CDR3 reads CASSFGLAAYEQYF. CDR3 DNA sequence: TGTGCCAGCAGCTTTGGGCTGGCGGCCTACGAGCAGTACTTC.

The V gene is TRBV5-6, the J gene TRBJ2-7; 7 bases match TRBD2. CDR3 length: 15 amino acids. The J segment lost 6 bases and the V segment lost 3 bases, leaving 12 bases of the junction unmatched. Per the germline V gene, CDR1 is SGHDT and CDR2 is YYEEEE. The CDR3 is CASSYPGGGEVEQYF. CDR3 in DNA: TGTGCCAGCAGCTACCCGGGGGGTGGGGAAGTCGAGCAGTACTTC.

The CDR3 sequence: CASSLVSAWEEAFF. CDR3 DNA: TGTGCCAGCAGCTTGGTGTCAGCTTGGGAAGAAGCTTTCTTT. The V and J genes are TRBV5-6 and TRBJ1-1, with D uncertain. The germline V gene has CDR1 SGHDT and CDR2 YYEEEE. The CDR3 covers 14 residues. The germline V and J ends were trimmed by 0 bases and 8 bases, with 14 bases remaining between them. Based on the CDR3 plus reference TRBV5-6 and TRBJ1-1, the full variable domain is DAGVTQSPTHLIKTRGQQVTLRCSPKSGHDTVSWYQQALGQGPQFIFQYYEEEERQRGNFPDRFSGHQFPNYSSELNVNALLLGDSALYLCASSLVSAWEEAFFGQGTRLTVV.

The chain recombines TRBV13 with TRBJ1-2; possibly TRBD1 for D (5 bases). The CDR3 length is 14 residues. Trimming pared 2 bases from V and 4 bases from J, leaving 11 bases between. Per the germline V gene, CDR1 is PRHDT and CDR2 is FYEKMQ (reference sequence). CDR3 region: CASSLRGRAYGYTF. The CDR3 DNA follows: TGTGCCAGCAGCTTAAGGGGCAGGGCCTATGGCTACACCTTC. Full variable domain (remainder filled in from reference TRBV13 and TRBJ1-2): AAGVIQSPRHLIKEKRETATLKCYPIPRHDTVYWYQQGPGQDPQFLISFYEKMQSDKGSIPDRFSAQQFSDYHSELNMSSLELGDSALYFCASSLRGRAYGYTFGSGTRLTVV.

This clone turned up a few times. The V gene is TRBV4-1, the J gene TRBJ2-7; 8 bases match TRBD1. The V segment lost 5 bases and the J segment 6 bases; nucleotides outside the gene matches: 3. The CDR3 sequence is 12 residues long. CDR1 is MGHRA and CDR2 is YSYEKL in the germline V gene. The CDR3 region has the DNA TGCGCCAGCAGCTCACAGGGGGGCGAGCAGTACTTC. The encoded protein is CASSSQGGEQYF.

This chain uses TRBV2 with TRBJ1-6; D not resolved. The CDR3 covers 13 residues. Trimming cost V 7 bases and J 2 bases, with 6 bases left between them. The germline CDR1 and CDR2 sequences are SNHLY and FYNNEI. For the CDR3, the DNA is TGTGCCAGCATTGGGACCTATAATTCACCCCTCCACTTT. The encoded protein is CASIGTYNSPLHF. The complete variable domain, with remaining parts taken from reference TRBV2 and TRBJ1-6, reads EPEVTQTPSHQVTQMGQEVILRCVPISNHLYFYWYRQILGQKVEFLVSFYNNEISEKSEIFDDQFSVERPDGSNFTLKIRSTKLEDSAMYFCASIGTYNSPLHFGNGTRLTVT.

V and J are TRBV11-3 and TRBJ2-7; D perhaps matches TRBD1 (6 bases). V gave up 9 bases and J gave up 2 bases, with 14 bases separating them. Germline V gives CDR1 SGHNT, CDR2 YENEEA. This CDR3 contains 13 residues. The CDR3 nucleotides are TGTGCCAGACCTGGGACACCGGCCTACGAGCAGTACTTC. This encodes CARPGTPAYEQYF.

The genes are TRBV7-6 and TRBJ2-5; no firm D call. The CDR3 consists of 13 residues. V lost 4 bases and J 2 bases, leaving 8 bases between the germline ends. The germline gives CDR1 SGHVS, CDR2 FNYEAQ. DNA of the CDR3: TGTGCCAGCAGCTCCCAGACACAAGAGACCCAGTACTTC. Translated, it gives CASSSQTQETQYF.

The chain recombines TRBV4-2 with TRBJ1-2; no clear D. The CDR3 has 16 amino acids. V shed 0 bases and J shed 4 bases, with 15 bases lying between them. Germline CDR1 and CDR2: LGHNA and YNFKEQ. CDR3 sequence: CASSQDPGQVSYGYTF. CDR3 nucleotide sequence: TGTGCCAGCAGCCAAGACCCAGGCCAGGTTAGCTATGGCTACACCTTC.

Of note for this clone: A junction end diverges from the germline sequence, so it may reflect a read error. J is TRBJ2-1 and V is TRBV10-3; D unresolved. Germline CDR1 is ENHRY and CDR2 is SYGVKD. The CDR3 is made up of 13 amino acids. CDR3 region: CAIRAPSDNEQFF. CDR3 nucleotide sequence: TGTGCCATCAGAGCTCCCTCCGACAATGAGCAGTTCTTC.

The gene calls are TRBV28 and TRBJ2-7; 14 positions agree with TRBD2. CDR3 size: 18 residues. V lost 3 bases and J lost 7; bases outside the gene matches: 14. The germline gives CDR1 MDHEN, CDR2 SYDVKM. CDR3 protein: CASSFTPGLAGAYLEQYF. Here the CDR3 DNA reads TGTGCCAGCAGTTTTACTCCGGGACTAGCGGGAGCGTACCTGGAGCAGTACTTC.

This sequence joins TRBV28 and TRBJ1-5; D uncertain. The CDR3 length is 14 residues. Per the germline V gene, CDR1 is MDHEN and CDR2 is SYDVKM. Deletions cut 2 bases from V and 1 base from J, with 6 bases between. The CDR3 is CASSLGRSNQPQHF. CDR3 DNA: TGTGCCAGCAGTTTAGGGAGAAGCAATCAGCCCCAGCATTTT.

By sample share, this clone is medium-sized. J is TRBJ2-7 and V is TRBV7-8; no definite D call. CDR1 and CDR2 (germline): SGHVS, FQNEAQ. CDR3 size: 11 residues. Trimming left V 2 bases short and J 6 bases short, with 5 bases between. CDR3 protein: CASSLRSEQYF. The CDR3 DNA is TGTGCCAGCAGCTTACGATCCGAGCAGTACTTC.

CDR3 nucleotide sequence: TGTGCCAGTAGTACGAACCTGGAAGTTTGGGCGCAGTTCTTC. As protein: CASSTNLEVWAQFF. The V and J genes are TRBV19 and TRBJ2-1, with D unclear. V gave up 4 bases and J gave up 12 bases, with 19 bases separating them. The CDR3 consists of 14 residues. CDR1 LNHDA and CDR2 SQIVND come from the germline V gene (reference sequence).

V usage is TRBV19 and J usage is TRBJ1-5, with D perhaps matching TRBD1 (5 bases). The CDR3 consists of 16 residues. Germline-derived CDR1 and CDR2 are LNHDA and SQIVND (reference sequence). The ends were cut back, 6 bases at V and 4 bases at J, with 19 bases in the middle. The CDR3 reads CASRPDRGIRNQPQHF. The CDR3 nucleotides are TGTGCCAGTAGACCTGACAGAGGGATAAGGAATCAGCCCCAGCATTTT.

J is TRBJ2-1 and V is TRBV27; D possibly matches TRBD1 or TRBD2 (5 bases each). The V end was cut by 2 bases, the J end by 4 bases, with 15 bases between. Germline V lookup: CDR1 MNHEY, CDR2 SMNVEV (reference sequence). The CDR3 contains 16 residues. In DNA form, the CDR3 reads TGTGCCAGCAGTTTACACGGGGCTATGTCGTACAATGAGCAGTTCTTC. Its protein product is CASSLHGAMSYNEQFF.